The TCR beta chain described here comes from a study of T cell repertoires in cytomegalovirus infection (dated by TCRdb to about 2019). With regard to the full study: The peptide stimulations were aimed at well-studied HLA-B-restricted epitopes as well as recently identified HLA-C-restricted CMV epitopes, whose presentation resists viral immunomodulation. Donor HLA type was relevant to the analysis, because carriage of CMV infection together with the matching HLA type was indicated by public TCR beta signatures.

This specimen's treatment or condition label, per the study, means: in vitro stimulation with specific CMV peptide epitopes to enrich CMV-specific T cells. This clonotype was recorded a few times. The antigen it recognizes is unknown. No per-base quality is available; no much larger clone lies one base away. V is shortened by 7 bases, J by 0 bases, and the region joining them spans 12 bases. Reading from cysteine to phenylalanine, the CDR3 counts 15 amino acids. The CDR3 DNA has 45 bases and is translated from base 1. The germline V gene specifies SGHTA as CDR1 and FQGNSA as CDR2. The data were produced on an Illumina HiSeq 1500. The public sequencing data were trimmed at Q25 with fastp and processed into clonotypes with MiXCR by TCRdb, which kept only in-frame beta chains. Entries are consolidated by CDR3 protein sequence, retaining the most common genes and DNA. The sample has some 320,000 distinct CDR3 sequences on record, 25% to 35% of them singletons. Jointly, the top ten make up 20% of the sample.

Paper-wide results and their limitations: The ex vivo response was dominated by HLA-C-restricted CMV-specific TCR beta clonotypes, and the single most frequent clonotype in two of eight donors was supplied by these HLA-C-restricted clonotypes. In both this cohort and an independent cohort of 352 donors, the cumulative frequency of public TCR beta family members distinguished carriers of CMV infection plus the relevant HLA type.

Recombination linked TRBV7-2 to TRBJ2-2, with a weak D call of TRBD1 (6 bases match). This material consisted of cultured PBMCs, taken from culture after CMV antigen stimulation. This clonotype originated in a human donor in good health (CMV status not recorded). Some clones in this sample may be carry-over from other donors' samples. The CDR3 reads CASTGRTANTGELFF. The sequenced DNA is TGTGCCAGCACGGGAAGGACAGCGAACACCGGGGAGCTGTTTTTT. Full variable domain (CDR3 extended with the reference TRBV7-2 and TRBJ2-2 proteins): GAGVSQSPSNKVTEKGKDVELRCDPISGHTALYWYRQSLGQGLEFLIYFQGNSAPDKSGLPSDRFSAERTGGSVSTLTIQRTQQEDSAVYLCASTGRTANTGELFFGEGSRLTVL.